This T cell receptor beta chain comes out of a study of cytomegalovirus exposure and HLA in healthy donors. Study in general: Early release data held some 79 million unique TCRs from HLA-typed donors. Study-level points and caveats: Earlier findings revealed that most TCR beta V segments proved productive either about 87% or about 30% of the time.

The CDR3 runs 15 residues. The V end lost 0 bases, the J end lost 6 bases, and 13 bases lay between the germline ends. Germline values: CDR1 SGHDT, CDR2 YYEEEE. In its sample, this clone was seen a few times. Its cognate antigen is unknown. PCR used 60 Vbeta primers and 13 Jbeta primers. Here immunoSEQ multiplex PCR was the method, and the copy in TCRdb shows in-frame clones only, minus some. The table lists 95,000 to 150,000 clones, 75% to 90% of them singletons. Sequenced material: PBMCs. This sequence originates from a man aged 25-40 years in good health and CMV-seronegative. The rearrangement uses TRBV5-6 and TRBJ1-5, with a possible D match to TRBD1 (6 bases). In DNA form, the CDR3 reads TGTGCCAGCAGCTTGGGGCCAGGGGCAGGTCAGCCCCAGCATTTT. Translation gives CASSLGPGAGQPQHF.